The clone carrying this T cell receptor (beta chain) was seen a single time. The antigen remains undetermined. The sample belongs to a study of T cell responses to AZD1222 COVID-19 vaccine. Whole-study context: Timing groups of about 4 and about 12 weeks for second doses were pooled. Study-wide points: Possibly, clonal diversity was underestimated; donors were largely white British and included more females. Spike-wide vaccine-associated CD4 TCRs dominated at 160-218 and 743-854.

Only in-frame clones appear in the TCRdb table, and some are missing; sequencing was by immunoSEQ multiplex PCR. The sample has 150,000 or so clones; about 88% are singletons. Germline V CDR1 and CDR2: SGHRS, YFSETQ. The CDR3 sequence is 14 residues long. V lost 0 bases and J 5 bases, leaving 11 bases between the germline ends. The sample here was peripheral blood, taken on day 0 of AZD1222 vaccination. This clonotype was sampled from an adult in good health. The gene calls are TRBV5-1 and TRBJ2-5; no clear D. CDR3 bases: TGCGCCAGCAGCTTGGCTGGGCTAGTCGAGACCCAGTACTTC. Its protein is CASSLAGLVETQYF.